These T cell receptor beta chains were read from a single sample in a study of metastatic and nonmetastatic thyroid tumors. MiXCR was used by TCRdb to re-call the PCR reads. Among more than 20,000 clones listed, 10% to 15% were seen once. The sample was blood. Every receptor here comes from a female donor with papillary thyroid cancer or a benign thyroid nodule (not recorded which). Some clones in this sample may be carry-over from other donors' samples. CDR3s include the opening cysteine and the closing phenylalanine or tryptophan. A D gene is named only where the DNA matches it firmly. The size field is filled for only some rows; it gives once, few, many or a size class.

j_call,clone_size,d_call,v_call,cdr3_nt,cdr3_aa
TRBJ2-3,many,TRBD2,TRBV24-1,TGTGCCACCAGTGGTTTACGGGAGGGCGGCACAGATACGCAGTATTTT,CATSGLREGGTDTQYF
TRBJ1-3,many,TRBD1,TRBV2,TGTGCCAGCAGGAAACAGGGGCCTGGAAACACCATATATTTT,CASRKQGPGNTIYF
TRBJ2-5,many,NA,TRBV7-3,TGTGCCAGCAGCTTTGGAGCTCAAGAGACCCAGTACTTC,CASSFGAQETQYF
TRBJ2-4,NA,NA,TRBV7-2,TGTGCCAGCAGCTTAGTGGGGCGGGGGCATGACATTAAGTACTTC,CASSLVGRGHDIKYF
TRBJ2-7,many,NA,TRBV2,TGTGCCAGCAGTGAAGTGGGGGGATACGAGCAGTACTTC,CASSEVGGYEQYF
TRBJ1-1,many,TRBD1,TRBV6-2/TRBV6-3,TGTGCCAGCAGTTTTCCGACAGGGATTTACACTGAAGCTTTCTTT,CASSFPTGIYTEAFF
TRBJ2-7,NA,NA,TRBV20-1,TGCAGTGCTCCACCCCTGGGAACTGGGTATTCGCGGTACGAGCAGTACTTC,CSAPPLGTGYSRYEQYF
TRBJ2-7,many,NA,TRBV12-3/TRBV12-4,TGTGCCAGCAGTCCCGGAGCATACGAGCAGTACTTC,CASSPGAYEQYF
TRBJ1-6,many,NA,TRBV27,TGTGCCAGCAGTTTATCCGGGGGGCAGAATTCACCCCTCCACTTT,CASSLSGGQNSPLHF
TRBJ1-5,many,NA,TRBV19,TGTGCCAGTAGCCGGGGGTTTTCGAGCAATCAGCCCCAGCATTTT,CASSRGFSSNQPQHF
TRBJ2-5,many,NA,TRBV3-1,TGTGCCAGCAGCCAAGGGGGCCAGATTGATCGAGAGACCCAGTACTTC,CASSQGGQIDRETQYF
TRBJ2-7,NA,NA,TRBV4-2,TGTGCCAGCAGCCAAGATGAAACAGAGCAGTACTTC,CASSQDETEQYF
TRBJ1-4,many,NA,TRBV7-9,TGTGCCAGCAGCTTACCCCCCAATGAAAAACTGTTTTTT,CASSLPPNEKLFF
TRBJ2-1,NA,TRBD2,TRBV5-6,TGTGCCAGCAGCTTGGAGCGGGAGAGACGCATTGAGCAGTCCTTC,CASSLERERRIEQSF
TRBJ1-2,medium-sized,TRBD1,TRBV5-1,TGCGCCAGCAGCACCACGGGACAGGGTAGCTATGGCTACACCTTC,CASSTTGQGSYGYTF
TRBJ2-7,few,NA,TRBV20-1,TGCAGTGCTAGAGGGGGGAGTGGGGACTCTGGTGAGCAGTACTTC,CSARGGSGDSGEQYF
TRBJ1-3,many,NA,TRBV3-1,TGTGCCAGCAGCCAAGATCTCTCGGTAGGGGACACCATATATTTT,CASSQDLSVGDTIYF
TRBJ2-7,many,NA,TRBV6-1,TGTGCCAGCAGTGAACAAACAGAGTTAACCTACGAGCAGTACTTC,CASSEQTELTYEQYF
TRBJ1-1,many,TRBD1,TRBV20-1,TGCAGTGCTAGAGGGGGACAGGGTGGGACTGAAGCTTTCTTT,CSARGGQGGTEAFF
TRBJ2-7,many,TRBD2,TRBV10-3,TGTGCCATCAGCCCGACTAGCGGGAGCCCGTGGGAGCAGTACTTC,CAISPTSGSPWEQYF
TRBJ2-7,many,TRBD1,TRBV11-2,TGTGCCAGCAGCCCCAGACAGGGGGCAGGGGAGCAGTACTTC,CASSPRQGAGEQYF
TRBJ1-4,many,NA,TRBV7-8,TGTGCCAGCAGCCTATCGGGACAACAGGTGTTTTTT,CASSLSGQQVFF
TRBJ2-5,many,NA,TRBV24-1,TGTGCCACCAGTGATTCTGGACTCCAAGAGACCCAGTACTTC,CATSDSGLQETQYF
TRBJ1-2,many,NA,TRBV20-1,TGCAGTGCCTTCCTACCCCACAGCGCTAACTATGGCTACGCCTTC,CSAFLPHSANYGYAF
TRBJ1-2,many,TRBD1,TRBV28,TGTGCCAGCAGCTGGGGACAGGCCCCTTTCTATGGCTACACCTTC,CASSWGQAPFYGYTF
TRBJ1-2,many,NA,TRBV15,TGTGCCACCAGCAGAGATGCCGAAGACAGCAACTATGGCTACACCTTC,CATSRDAEDSNYGYTF
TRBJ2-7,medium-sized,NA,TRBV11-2,TGTGCCAGCAGCTTACCCGAGTGGAGCTCCTACGAGCAGTACTTC,CASSLPEWSSYEQYF
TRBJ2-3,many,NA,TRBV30,TGTGCCTGGCCAGATACGCAGTATTTT,CAWPDTQYF
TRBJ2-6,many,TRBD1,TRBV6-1,TGTGCCAGCAGAAGACAGGGGACTTATGGGGCCAACGTCCTGACTTTC,CASRRQGTYGANVLTF
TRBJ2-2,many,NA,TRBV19,TGTGCCAGTAGTCGGAGGACCGGGGAGCTGTTTTTT,CASSRRTGELFF
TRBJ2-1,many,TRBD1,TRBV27,TGTGCCAGCACCGCCCTGACAGGGAGTGGGAATGAGCAGTTCTTC,CASTALTGSGNEQFF
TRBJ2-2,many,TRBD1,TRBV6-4,TGTGCCAGCAGTGCCCCGGGACAGGGGTTATGGATTCTAAGTTCCGGGGAGCTGTTTTTT,CASSAPGQGLWILSSGELFF
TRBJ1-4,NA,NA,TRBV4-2,TGTGCCAGCAGCCAAGACAGGGAAAAACTGTTTTTT,CASSQDREKLFF
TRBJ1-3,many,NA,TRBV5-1,TGCGCCAGCAGCGGTGGGACATCTGACACCATATATTTT,CASSGGTSDTIYF
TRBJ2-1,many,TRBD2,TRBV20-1,TGCAGTGCTAGAGGACTAGCTCATAGTGAGCAGTTCTTC,CSARGLAHSEQFF
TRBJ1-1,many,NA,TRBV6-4,TGTGCCAGCAGTGAGGACAGTAACACTGAAGCTTTCTTT,CASSEDSNTEAFF
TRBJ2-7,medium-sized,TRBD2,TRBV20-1,TGCAGTGCTAGAGGGGAGGGACTAGCGGGAGGGACGAAAACCTACGAGCAGTACTTC,CSARGEGLAGGTKTYEQYF
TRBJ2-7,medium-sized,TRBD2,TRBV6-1,TGTGCCAGCAGGGTAGCGGGAGGCTCCTACGAGCAGTACTTC,CASRVAGGSYEQYF
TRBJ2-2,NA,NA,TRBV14,TGTGCCAGCAGCCACTTAGAGAACACCGGGGAGCTGTTTTTT,CASSHLENTGELFF
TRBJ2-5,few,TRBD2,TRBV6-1,TGTGCCAGCCAGGGTGTGAGGCTATCGGGAGGAGGAGAGACCCAGTACTTC,CASQGVRLSGGGETQYF
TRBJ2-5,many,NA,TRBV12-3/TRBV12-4,TGTGCCAGCAGCCACCGCGGGTGGACCCAGTACTTC,CASSHRGWTQYF
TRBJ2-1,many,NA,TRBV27,TGTGCCAGCAGCCCCGGGACTCCGAGATACAATGAGCAGTTCTTC,CASSPGTPRYNEQFF
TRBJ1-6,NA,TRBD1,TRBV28,TGTGCCAGCACCCTGGGACAGAGAAATTCACCCCTCCACTTT,CASTLGQRNSPLHF
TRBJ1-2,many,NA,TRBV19,TGTGCCAGTAGCAGAAATGGCTACACCTTC,CASSRNGYTF
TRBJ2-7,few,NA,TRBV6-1,TGTGCCAGCCTCGGGGAGGGGGCGAACTACGAGCAGTACTTC,CASLGEGANYEQYF
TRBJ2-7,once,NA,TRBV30,TGTGCCTGGAGTGAGATTTCAGGGCTCTACGAGCAGTACTTC,CAWSEISGLYEQYF
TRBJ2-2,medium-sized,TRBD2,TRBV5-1,TGCGCCAGCAGCTTGGGACTAGCGAAAGCCGGGGAGCTGTTTTTT,CASSLGLAKAGELFF
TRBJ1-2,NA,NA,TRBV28,TGTGCCAGCAGTTATTCCGGAGCCTATGGCTACACCTTC,CASSYSGAYGYTF
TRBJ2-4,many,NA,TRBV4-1,TGCGCCAGCAGCCAAGGAGTCAAAAACATTCAGTACTTC,CASSQGVKNIQYF
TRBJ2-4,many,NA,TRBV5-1,TGCGCCAGCAGCTTATCCACCTTACTAGCCAAAAACATTCAGTACTTC,CASSLSTLLAKNIQYF
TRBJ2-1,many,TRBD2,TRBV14,TGTGCCAGCAGCCAAGGCCTCGGGACTAGCCGAATAAATGAGCAGTTCTTC,CASSQGLGTSRINEQFF